The 11 T cell receptor beta chains reported below all come from one sample, sequenced in a study of blood T cell repertoires in COVID-19. Clones were read by immunoSEQ multiplex PCR, and TCRdb kept only the in-frame ones, dropping some. This table has tens of thousands of clones, 86% appearing once. The sample comprised peripheral blood. Every receptor here comes from a man in his 60s with acute or convalescent COVID-19.

This rearrangement joins TRBV20-1 to TRBJ1-5, with 8 nucleotides matching TRBD1. This CDR3 comprises 14 residues. CDR1 is DFQATT and CDR2 is SNEGSKA in the germline V gene (reference sequence). Losses at the gene ends were 3 bases for V and 7 bases for J; bases not matched to a gene: 8. CDR3: CSASSGTGGQPQHF. The CDR3 region has the DNA TGCAGTGCTAGTTCGGGGACAGGAGGCCAGCCCCAGCATTTT.

This clone has a single count. The V call is TRBV30, the J call TRBJ1-4, with TRBD1 identical over 8 bases. The junction had 5 bases not matched to a gene; V was cut back by 5 bases and J by 6 bases. This CDR3 contains 13 residues. Per germline, CDR1 GTSNPN and CDR2 SVGIG (reference sequence). CDR3 region: CAWRTTGDEKLFF. CDR3 DNA: TGTGCCTGGCGTACGACAGGGGATGAAAAACTGTTTTTT.

The rearrangement uses TRBV6-5 and TRBJ2-6; D is perhaps TRBD2 (5 bases). Per germline, CDR1 MNHEY and CDR2 SVGAGI. This CDR3 contains 14 residues. Trimming shortened V by 5 bases and J by 11 bases, and 16 bases separated the two germline ends. CDR3 sequence: CASSPPSSSDVLTF. As DNA, the CDR3 is TGTGCCAGCAGTCCCCCTAGCAGTTCAGACGTCCTGACTTTC.

The chain has TRBV18 and TRBJ2-7, with unresolved D. V was clipped by 3 bases and J by 3 bases, with 3 bases between them. CDR1 is KGHSH and CDR2 is LQKENI in the germline V gene. CDR3 length: 11 residues. The CDR3 sequence is CASSPLYEQYF. Written as DNA, the CDR3 is TGTGCCAGCTCACCCCTCTACGAGCAGTACTTC.

The genes are TRBV7-9 and TRBJ1-2; D is perhaps TRBD1 (6 bases). CDR3 length: 12 amino acids. CDR1 and CDR2 from the germline V gene are SEHNR and FQNEAQ (reference sequence). Trimming pared 3 bases from V and 12 bases from J, leaving 14 bases between. Written as DNA, the CDR3 is TGTGCCAGCAGCTTGGAGACAGGTGTTAACACCTTC. This translates into CASSLETGVNTF. Supplemented by reference TRBV7-9 and TRBJ1-2, the full variable domain reads DTGVSQNPRHKITKRGQNVTFRCDPISEHNRLYWYRQTLGQGPEFLTYFQNEAQLEKSRLLSDRFSAERPKGSFSTLEIQRTEQGDSAMYLCASSLETGVNTFGSGTRLTVV.

A few counts support this clone. V usage is TRBV2 and J usage is TRBJ2-5, with TRBD2 matching over 8 bases. J was trimmed by 9 bases and V by 8 bases; bases with no gene match: 8. Germline CDR1 is SNHLY and CDR2 is FYNNEI. CDR3 length: 12 amino acids. The CDR3 DNA follows: TGTGCCAGCCGAGCGGGGGCCAGTCCCCAGTACTTC. It translates to CASRAGASPQYF.

Worth noting for this clone: A junction boundary mismatches the germline segment, possibly from a read error. The CDR3 spells CASSLAGTGRVVFF. Here the CDR3 DNA reads TGTGCCAGCAGCTTGGCCGGGACAGGGCGGGTAGTGTTCTTC. This chain uses TRBV5-4 with TRBJ2-7; TRBD1 agrees at 9 bases. Germline V gene lookup returns CDR1 SGHNT and CDR2 YYREEE (reference sequence). The CDR3 consists of 14 residues.

The chain is built from TRBV30 and TRBJ1-2; the match to TRBD1 covers 7 bases. The CDR3 is 15 amino acids. V was pared by 0 bases and J by 2 bases, with 6 bases of the junction left unmatched. Germline V gene lookup returns CDR1 GTSNPN and CDR2 SVGIG (reference sequence). CDR3 coding DNA: TGTGCCTGGAGTGTACTCACAGGGGCCAACTATGGCTACACCTTC. Amino acid sequence: CAWSVLTGANYGYTF. The full variable domain, completed using reference TRBV30 and TRBJ1-2, is SQTIHQWPATLVQPVGSPLSLECTVEGTSNPNLYWYRQAAGRGLQLLFYSVGIGQISSEVPQNLSASRPQDRQFILSSKKLLLSDSGFYLCAWSVLTGANYGYTFGSGTRLTVV.

The rearrangement joins TRBV5-6 to TRBJ1-2; D perhaps matches TRBD1 (6 bases). In germline, CDR1 is SGHDT, CDR2 YYEEEE. The CDR3 is 16 amino acids. Trimming took off 3 bases at V and 5 bases at J, with 20 bases between the two ends. The CDR3 reads CASSSIRQADTYGYTF. CDR3 coding DNA: TGTGCCAGCAGCTCCATTCGACAGGCGGACACTTATGGCTACACCTTC.

The rearrangement links TRBV5-5 to TRBJ1-2; the D gene is possibly TRBD1 (6 bases). The germline V and J ends were trimmed by 3 bases and 1 base, with 7 bases remaining between them. This CDR3 has 13 residues. Germline assignment: CDR1 SGHKS and CDR2 YYEKEE (reference sequence). CDR3 amino acids: CASSSGDNYGYTF. The CDR3 DNA reads TGTGCCAGCAGCTCAGGGGATAACTATGGCTACACCTTC. The full variable domain, with the rest looked up from reference TRBV5-5 and TRBJ1-2, is DAGVTQSPTHLIKTRGQQVTLRCSPISGHKSVSWYQQVLGQGPQFIFQYYEKEERGRGNFPDRFSARQFPNYSSELNVNALLLGDSALYLCASSSGDNYGYTFGSGTRLTVV.

V is TRBV7-9 and J is TRBJ2-5, with 7 bases that match TRBD1. CDR1 SEHNR and CDR2 FQNEAQ come from the germline V gene (reference sequence). The J segment lost 3 bases and the V segment lost 5 bases, leaving 9 bases of the junction unmatched. The CDR3 totals 15 residues. The CDR3 sequence is CASSPRMDRKETQYF. The CDR3 DNA reads TGTGCCAGCAGCCCCCGCATGGACAGGAAAGAGACCCAGTACTTC. Full variable domain (remainder filled in from reference TRBV7-9 and TRBJ2-5): DTGVSQNPRHKITKRGQNVTFRCDPISEHNRLYWYRQTLGQGPEFLTYFQNEAQLEKSRLLSDRFSAERPKGSFSTLEIQRTEQGDSAMYLCASSPRMDRKETQYFGPGTRLLVL.